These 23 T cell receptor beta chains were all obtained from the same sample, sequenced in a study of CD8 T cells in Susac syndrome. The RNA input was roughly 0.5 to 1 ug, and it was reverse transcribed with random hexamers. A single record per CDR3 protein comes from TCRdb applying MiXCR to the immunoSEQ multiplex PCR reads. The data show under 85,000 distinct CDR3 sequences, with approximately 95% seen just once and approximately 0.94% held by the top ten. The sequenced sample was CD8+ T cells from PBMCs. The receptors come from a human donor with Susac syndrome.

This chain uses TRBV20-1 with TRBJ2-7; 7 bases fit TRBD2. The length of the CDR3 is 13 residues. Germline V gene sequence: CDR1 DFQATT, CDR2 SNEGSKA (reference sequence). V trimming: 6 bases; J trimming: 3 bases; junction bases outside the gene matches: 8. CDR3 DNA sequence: TGCAGTGCGGTGGCTAGCGGTGACTACGAGCAGTACTTC. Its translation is CSAVASGDYEQYF.

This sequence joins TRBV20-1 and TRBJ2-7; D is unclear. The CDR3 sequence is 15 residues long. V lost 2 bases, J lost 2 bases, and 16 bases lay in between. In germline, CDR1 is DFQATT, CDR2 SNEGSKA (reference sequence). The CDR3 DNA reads TGCAGTGCTAGAATTTTGCCAGGAGTTACCTACGAGCAGTACTTC. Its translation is CSARILPGVTYEQYF.

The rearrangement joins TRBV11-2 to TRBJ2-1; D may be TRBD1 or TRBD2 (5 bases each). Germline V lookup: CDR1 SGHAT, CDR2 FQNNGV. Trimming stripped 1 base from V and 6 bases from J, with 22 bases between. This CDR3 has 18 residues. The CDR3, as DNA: TGTGCCAGCAGCTTAGCGTGGGGGAACGGCACCGGTTCCAATGAGCAGTTCTTC. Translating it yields CASSLAWGNGTGSNEQFF.

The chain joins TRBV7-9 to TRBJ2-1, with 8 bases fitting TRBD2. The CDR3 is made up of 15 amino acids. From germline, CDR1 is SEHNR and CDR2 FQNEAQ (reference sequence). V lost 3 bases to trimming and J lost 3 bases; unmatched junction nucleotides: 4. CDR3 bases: TGTGCCAGCAGCTTCCCCGGGACTAGCTACAATGAGCAGTTCTTC. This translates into CASSFPGTSYNEQFF.

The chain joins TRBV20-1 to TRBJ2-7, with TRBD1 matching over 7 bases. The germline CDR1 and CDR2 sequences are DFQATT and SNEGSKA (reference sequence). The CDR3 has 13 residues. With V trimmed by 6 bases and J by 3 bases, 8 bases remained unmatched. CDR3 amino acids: CSAPDREGYEQYF. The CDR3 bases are TGCAGTGCCCCCGACAGGGAAGGCTACGAGCAGTACTTC.

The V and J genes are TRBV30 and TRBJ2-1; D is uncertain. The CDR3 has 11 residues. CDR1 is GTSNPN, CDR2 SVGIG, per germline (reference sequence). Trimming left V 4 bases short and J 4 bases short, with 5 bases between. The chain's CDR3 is CAWIDYNEQFF. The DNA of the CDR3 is TGTGCCTGGATAGATTACAATGAGCAGTTCTTC.

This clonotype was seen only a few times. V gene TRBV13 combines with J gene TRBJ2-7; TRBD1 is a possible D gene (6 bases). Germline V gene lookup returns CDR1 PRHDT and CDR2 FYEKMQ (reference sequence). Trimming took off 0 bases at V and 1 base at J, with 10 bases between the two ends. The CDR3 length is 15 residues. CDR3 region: CASSLGNRASYEQYF. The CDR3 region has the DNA TGTGCCAGCAGCTTAGGAAACAGGGCGTCCTACGAGCAGTACTTC.

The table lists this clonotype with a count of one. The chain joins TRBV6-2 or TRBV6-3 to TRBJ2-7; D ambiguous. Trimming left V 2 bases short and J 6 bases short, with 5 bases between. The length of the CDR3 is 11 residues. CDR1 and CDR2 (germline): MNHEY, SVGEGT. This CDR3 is CASSYPTEQYF. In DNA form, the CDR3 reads TGTGCCAGCAGTTACCCAACCGAGCAGTACTTC.

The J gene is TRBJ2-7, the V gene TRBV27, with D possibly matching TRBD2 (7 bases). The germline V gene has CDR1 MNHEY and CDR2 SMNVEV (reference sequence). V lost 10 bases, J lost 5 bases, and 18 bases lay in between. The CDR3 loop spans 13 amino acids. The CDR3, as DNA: TGTGCCACTCAACCGAGGGGGGGAGACGAGCAGTACTTC. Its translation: CATQPRGGDEQYF.

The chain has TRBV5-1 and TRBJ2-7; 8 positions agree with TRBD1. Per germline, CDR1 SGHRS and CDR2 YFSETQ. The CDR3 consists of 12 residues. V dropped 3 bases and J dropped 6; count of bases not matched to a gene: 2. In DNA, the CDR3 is TGCGCCAGCAGCTCGGGACAGGTCGAGCAGTACTTC. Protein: CASSSGQVEQYF.

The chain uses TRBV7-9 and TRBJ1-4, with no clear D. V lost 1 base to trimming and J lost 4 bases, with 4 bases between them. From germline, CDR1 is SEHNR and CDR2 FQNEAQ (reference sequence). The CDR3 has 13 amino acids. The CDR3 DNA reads TGTGCCAGCAGCTTAGGGGATAATGAAAAACTGTTTTTT. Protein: CASSLGDNEKLFF. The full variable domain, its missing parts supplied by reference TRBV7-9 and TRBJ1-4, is DTGVSQNPRHKITKRGQNVTFRCDPISEHNRLYWYRQTLGQGPEFLTYFQNEAQLEKSRLLSDRFSAERPKGSFSTLEIQRTEQGDSAMYLCASSLGDNEKLFFGSGTQLSVL.

CDR3 DNA: TGTGCCAGCAGCCCGGGGACACTCCACGGCGAAAAACTGTTTTTT. Its translation is CASSPGTLHGEKLFF. The rearrangement joins TRBV9 to TRBJ1-4; perhaps TRBD1 as D (6 bases). The CDR3 is 15 residues long. The ends were cut back, 4 bases at V and 8 bases at J, with 18 bases in the middle. Germline V gene lookup returns CDR1 SGDLS and CDR2 YYNGEE.

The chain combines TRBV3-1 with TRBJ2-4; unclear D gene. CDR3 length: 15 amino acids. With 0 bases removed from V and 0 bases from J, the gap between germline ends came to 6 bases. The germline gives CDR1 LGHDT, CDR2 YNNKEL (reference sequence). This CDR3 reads CASSQDLLAKNIQYF. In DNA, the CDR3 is TGTGCCAGCAGCCAAGACCTACTAGCCAAAAACATTCAGTACTTC. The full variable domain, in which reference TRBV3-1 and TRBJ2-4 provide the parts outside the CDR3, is DTAVSQTPKYLVTQMGNDKSIKCEQNLGHDTMYWYKQDSKKFLKIMFSYNNKELIINETVPNRFSPKSPDKAHLNLHINSLELGDSAVYFCASSQDLLAKNIQYFGAGTRLSVL.

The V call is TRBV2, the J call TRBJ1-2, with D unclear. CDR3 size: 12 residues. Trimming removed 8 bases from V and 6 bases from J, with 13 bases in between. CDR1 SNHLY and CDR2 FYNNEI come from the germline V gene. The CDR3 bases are TGTGCCAGCGGTTGGGGAATAGATGGCTACACCTTC. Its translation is CASGWGIDGYTF.

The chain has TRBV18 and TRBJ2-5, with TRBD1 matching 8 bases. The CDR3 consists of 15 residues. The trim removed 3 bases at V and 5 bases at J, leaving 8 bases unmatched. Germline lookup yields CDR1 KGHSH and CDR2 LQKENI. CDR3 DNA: TGTGCCAGCTCACCGGGCCAGGGGGCAGTTGAGACCCAGTACTTC. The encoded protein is CASSPGQGAVETQYF.

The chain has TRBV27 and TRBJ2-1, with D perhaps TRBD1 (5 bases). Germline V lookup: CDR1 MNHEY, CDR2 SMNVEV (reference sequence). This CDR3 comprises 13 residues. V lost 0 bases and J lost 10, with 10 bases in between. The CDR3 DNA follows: TGTGCCAGCAGTTTATCTTGGGGCTCCGAGCAGTTCTTC. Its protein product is CASSLSWGSEQFF.

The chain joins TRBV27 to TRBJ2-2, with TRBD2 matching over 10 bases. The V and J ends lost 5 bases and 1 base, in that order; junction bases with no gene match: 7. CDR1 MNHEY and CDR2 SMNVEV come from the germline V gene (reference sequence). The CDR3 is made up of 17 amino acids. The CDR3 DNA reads TGTGCCAGCAGTCCAGACCGACTAGCGGGGAACACCGGGGAGCTGTTTTTT. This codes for CASSPDRLAGNTGELFF.

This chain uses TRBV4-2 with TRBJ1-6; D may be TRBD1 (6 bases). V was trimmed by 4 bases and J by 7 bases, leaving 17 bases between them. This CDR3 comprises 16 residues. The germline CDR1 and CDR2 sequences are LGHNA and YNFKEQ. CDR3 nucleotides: TGTGCCAGCAGCCCGAGGGACACCCCGGAGAATTCACCCCTCCACTTT. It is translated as CASSPRDTPENSPLHF.

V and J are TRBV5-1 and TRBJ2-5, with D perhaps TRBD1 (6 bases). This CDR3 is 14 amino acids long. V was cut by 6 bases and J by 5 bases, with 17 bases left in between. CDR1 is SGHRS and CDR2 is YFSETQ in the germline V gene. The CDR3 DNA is TGCGCCAGCACCGTACTGGGGCAGGGGGAGACCCAGTACTTC. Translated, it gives CASTVLGQGETQYF.

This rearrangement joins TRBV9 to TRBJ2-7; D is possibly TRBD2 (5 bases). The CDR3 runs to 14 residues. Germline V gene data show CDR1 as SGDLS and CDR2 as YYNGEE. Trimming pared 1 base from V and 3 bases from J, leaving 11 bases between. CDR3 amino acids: CASSVSGNLYEQYF. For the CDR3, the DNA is TGTGCCAGCAGCGTATCGGGAAATCTCTACGAGCAGTACTTC. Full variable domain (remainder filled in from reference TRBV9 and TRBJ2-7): DSGVTQTPKHLITATGQRVTLRCSPRSGDLSVYWYQQSLDQGLQFLIQYYNGEERAKGNILERFSAQQFPDLHSELNLSSLELGDSALYFCASSVSGNLYEQYFGPGTRLTVT.

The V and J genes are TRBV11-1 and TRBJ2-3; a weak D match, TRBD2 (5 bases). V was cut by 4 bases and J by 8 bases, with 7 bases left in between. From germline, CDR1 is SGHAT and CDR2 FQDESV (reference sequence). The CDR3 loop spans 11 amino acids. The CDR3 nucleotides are TGTGCCAGCAGCTCCGAGGGTACGCAGTATTTT. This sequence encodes CASSSEGTQYF. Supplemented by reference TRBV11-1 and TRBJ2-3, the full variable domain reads EAEVAQSPRYKITEKSQAVAFWCDPISGHATLYWYRQILGQGPELLVQFQDESVVDDSQLPKDRFSAERLKGVDSTLKIQPAELGDSAMYLCASSSEGTQYFGPGTRLTVL.

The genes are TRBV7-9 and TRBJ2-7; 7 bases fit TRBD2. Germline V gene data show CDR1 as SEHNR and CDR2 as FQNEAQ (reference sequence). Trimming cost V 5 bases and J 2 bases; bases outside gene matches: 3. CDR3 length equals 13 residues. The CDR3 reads CASSEGRAYEQYF. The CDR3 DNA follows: TGTGCCAGCAGCGAGGGGAGGGCCTACGAGCAGTACTTC.

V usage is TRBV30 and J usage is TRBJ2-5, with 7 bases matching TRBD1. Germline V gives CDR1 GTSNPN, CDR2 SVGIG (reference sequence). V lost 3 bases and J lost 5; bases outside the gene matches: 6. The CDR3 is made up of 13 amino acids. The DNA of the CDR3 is TGTGCCTGGAGCAAGACAGGGTACGAGACCCAGTACTTC. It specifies CAWSKTGYETQYF. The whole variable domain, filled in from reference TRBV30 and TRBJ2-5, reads SQTIHQWPATLVQPVGSPLSLECTVEGTSNPNLYWYRQAAGRGLQLLFYSVGIGQISSEVPQNLSASRPQDRQFILSSKKLLLSDSGFYLCAWSKTGYETQYFGPGTRLLVL.